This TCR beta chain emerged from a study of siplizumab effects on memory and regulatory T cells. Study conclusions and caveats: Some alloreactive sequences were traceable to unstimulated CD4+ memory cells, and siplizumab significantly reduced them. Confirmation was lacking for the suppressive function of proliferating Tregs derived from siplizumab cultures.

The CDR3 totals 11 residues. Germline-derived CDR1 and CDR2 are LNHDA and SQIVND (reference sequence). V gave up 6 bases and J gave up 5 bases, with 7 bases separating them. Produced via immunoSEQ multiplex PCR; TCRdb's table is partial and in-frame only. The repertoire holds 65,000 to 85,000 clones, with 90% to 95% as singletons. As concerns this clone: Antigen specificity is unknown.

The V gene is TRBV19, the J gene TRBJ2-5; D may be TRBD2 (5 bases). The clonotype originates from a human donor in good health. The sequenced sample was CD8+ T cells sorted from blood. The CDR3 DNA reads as TGTGCCAGTAGCCGCGGGGAGACCCAGTACTTC. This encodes CASSRGETQYF.